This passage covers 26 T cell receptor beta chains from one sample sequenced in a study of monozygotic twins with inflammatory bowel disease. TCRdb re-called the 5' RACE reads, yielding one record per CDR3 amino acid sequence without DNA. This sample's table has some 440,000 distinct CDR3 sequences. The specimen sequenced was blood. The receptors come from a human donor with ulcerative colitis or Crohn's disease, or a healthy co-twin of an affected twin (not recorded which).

The CDR3 sequence is CAISSGGPSETQYF. The V call is TRBV10-3, the J call TRBJ2-5; TCRdb's assignment of TRBD2 cannot be checked, as there is no DNA. The CDR3 covers 14 residues. Germline CDR1 and CDR2: ENHRY and SYGVKD.

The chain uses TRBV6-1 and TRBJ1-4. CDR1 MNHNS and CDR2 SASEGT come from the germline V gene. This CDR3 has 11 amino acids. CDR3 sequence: CACMANEKLFF.

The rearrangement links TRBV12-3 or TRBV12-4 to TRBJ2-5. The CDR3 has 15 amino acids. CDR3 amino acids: CASSLALLDQETQYF.

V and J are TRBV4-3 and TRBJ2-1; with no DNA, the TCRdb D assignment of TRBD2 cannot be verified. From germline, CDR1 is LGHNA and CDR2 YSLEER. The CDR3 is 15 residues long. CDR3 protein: CASSRGTSGGNEQFF.

The CDR3 loop is CASSYSVGDQETQYF. The chain carries TRBV6-5 and TRBJ2-5. The CDR3 covers 15 residues. Germline V gene data show CDR1 as MNHEY and CDR2 as SVGAGI.

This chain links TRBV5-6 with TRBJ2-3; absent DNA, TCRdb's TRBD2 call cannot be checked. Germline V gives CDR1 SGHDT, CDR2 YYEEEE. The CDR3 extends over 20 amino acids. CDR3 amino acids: CASSLTDIAGVYYSADTQYF.

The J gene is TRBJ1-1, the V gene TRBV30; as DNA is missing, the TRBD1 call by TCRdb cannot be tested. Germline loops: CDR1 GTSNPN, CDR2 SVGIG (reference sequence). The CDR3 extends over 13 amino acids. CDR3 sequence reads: CAYNARGGTEAFF.

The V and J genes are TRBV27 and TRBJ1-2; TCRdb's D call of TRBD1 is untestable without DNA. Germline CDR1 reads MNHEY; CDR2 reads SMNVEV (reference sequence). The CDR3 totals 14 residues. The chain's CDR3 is CASSFTGGAAGYTF.

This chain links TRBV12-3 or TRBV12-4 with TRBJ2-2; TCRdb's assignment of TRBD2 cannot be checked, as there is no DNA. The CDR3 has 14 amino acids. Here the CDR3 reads CASRGTSRGGELFF.

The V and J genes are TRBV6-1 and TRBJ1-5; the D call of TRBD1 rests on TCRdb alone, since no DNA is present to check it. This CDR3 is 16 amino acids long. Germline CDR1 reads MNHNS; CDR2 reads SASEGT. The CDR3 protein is CASRGQGNAGNQPQHF.

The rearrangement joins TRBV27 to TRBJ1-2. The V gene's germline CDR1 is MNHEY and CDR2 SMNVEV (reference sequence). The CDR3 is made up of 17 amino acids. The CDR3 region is CASSPRRTVPSNYGYTF.

The CDR3 sequence is CSASGPLNTEAFF. This chain joins TRBV20-1 and TRBJ1-1. Looked up from germline, CDR1 is DFQATT and CDR2 is SNEGSKA (reference sequence). CDR3 size: 13 residues.

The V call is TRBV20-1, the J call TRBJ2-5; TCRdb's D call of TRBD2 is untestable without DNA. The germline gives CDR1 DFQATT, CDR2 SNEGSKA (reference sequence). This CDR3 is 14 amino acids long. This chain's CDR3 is CSARAGTSVHTQYF.

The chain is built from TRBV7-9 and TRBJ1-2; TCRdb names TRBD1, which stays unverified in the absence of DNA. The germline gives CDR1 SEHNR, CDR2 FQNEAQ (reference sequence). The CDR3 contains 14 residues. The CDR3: CASSSMDINYGYTF.

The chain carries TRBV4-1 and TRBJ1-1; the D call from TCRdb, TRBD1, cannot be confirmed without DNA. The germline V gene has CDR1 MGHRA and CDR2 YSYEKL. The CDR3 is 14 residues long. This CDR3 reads CASSQTGSLIEAFF.

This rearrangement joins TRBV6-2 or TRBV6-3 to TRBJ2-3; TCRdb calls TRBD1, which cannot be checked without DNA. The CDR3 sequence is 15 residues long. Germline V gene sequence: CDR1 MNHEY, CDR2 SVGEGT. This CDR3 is CASSTRQGSTDTQYF.

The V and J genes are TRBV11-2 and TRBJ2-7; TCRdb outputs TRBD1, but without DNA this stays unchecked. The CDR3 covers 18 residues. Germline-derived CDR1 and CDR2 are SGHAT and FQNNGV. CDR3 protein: CASSLVPPSDIPSYEQYF.

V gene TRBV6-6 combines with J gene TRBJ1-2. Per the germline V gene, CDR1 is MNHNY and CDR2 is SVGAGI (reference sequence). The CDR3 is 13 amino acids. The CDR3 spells CASSYATVYGYTF.

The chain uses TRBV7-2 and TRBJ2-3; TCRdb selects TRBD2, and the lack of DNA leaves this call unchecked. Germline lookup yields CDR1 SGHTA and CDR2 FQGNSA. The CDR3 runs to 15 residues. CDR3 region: CASSSGLGPTDTQYF.

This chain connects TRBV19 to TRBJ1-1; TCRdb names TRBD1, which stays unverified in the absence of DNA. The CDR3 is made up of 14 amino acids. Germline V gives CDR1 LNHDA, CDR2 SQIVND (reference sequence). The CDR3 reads CASSTTRLATEAFF.

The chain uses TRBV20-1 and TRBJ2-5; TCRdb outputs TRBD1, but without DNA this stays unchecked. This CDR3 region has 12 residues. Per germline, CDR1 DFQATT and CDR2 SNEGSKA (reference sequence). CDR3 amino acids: CSARGRVETQYF.

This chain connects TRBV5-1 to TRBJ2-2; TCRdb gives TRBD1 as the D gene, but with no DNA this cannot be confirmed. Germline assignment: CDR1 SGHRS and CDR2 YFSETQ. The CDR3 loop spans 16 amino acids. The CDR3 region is CASSLAGQPNTGELFF. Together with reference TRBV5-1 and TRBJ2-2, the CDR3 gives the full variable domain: KAGVTQTPRYLIKTRGQQVTLSCSPISGHRSVSWYQQTPGQGLQFLFEYFSETQRNKGNFPGRFSGRQFSNSRSEMNVSTLELGDSALYLCASSLAGQPNTGELFFGEGSRLTVL.

The CDR3 is CSVRDRAFYNEQFF. The chain recombines TRBV29-1 with TRBJ2-1; TCRdb lists TRBD1, though no DNA is available to test this call. The CDR3 extends over 14 amino acids. CDR1 is SQVTM, CDR2 ANQGSEA, per germline.

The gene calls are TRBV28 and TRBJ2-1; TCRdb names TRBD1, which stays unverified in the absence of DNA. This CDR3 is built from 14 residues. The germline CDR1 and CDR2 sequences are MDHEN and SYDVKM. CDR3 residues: CASIKGTLFLEQFF.

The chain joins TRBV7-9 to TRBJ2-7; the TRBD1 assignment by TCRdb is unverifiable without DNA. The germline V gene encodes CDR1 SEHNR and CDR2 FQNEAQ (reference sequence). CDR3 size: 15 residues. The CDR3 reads CASSLARGQALLQYF.

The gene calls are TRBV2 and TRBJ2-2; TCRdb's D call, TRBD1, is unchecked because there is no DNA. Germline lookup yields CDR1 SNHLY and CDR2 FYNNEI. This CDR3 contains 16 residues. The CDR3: CASAAAGRGFPGELFF.